The clone carrying this T cell receptor (beta chain) showed up just once. The method was immunoSEQ multiplex PCR; TCRdb's version includes in-frame clones alone and lacks a portion of them. The top ten hold 20% to 30% of the sample, which has around 47,000 clones, around 90% seen once. This record belongs to a study of blood T cell repertoires in COVID-19. CDR3 size: 18 residues. Germline V gene data show CDR1 as SGHNT and CDR2 as YYREEE (reference sequence). J was trimmed by 7 bases and V by 5 bases; bases with no gene match: 12. Sequencing was performed on peripheral blood. V is TRBV5-4 and J is TRBJ2-2; TRBD2 matches 15 bases. This TCR was recovered from a woman older than 75 in a cohort sampled during active or convalescent COVID-19. The chain's CDR3 is CASRELRTSGGASGELFF. The CDR3 DNA sequence: TGTGCCAGCAGAGAGCTACGGACTAGCGGGGGGGCAAGCGGGGAGCTGTTTTTT.